What follows describes a single T cell receptor (beta chain). One junction end does not reproduce the germline sequence, and a read error may be involved. Germline V gives CDR1 SGHRS, CDR2 YFSETQ. This CDR3 has 13 amino acids. Data came from immunoSEQ multiplex PCR; TCRdb stores just in-frame clones and leaves some out. The sample contains over a million clones, approximately 98.5% of which appear only once. The source of the sample is a study of shared clonotypes between healthy human individuals. This TCR derives from a man under 40 in good health. The chain carries TRBV5-1 and TRBJ1-1, with 8 bases that match TRBD1. The sample comprised naive CD4+ T cells sorted from blood. As to subset: CD45RA+ positively selected. In DNA, the CDR3 is TGCGCCAGCAGCACCGGACAGGGACCCGTTCAAGTCTTT. It codes for CASSTGQGPVQVF.